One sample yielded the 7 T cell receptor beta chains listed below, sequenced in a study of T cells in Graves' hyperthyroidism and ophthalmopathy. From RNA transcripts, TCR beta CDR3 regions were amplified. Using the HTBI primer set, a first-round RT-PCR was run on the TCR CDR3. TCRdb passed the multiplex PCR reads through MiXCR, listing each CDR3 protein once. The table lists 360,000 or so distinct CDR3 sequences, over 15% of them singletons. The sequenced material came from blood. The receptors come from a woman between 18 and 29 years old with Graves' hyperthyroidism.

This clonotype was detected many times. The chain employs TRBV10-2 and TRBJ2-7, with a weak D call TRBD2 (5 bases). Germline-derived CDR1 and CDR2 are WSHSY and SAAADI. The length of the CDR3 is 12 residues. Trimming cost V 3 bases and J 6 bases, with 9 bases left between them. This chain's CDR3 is CASSEEGLEQYF. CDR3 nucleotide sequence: TGCGCCAGCAGTGAAGAGGGCCTCGAGCAGTACTTC.

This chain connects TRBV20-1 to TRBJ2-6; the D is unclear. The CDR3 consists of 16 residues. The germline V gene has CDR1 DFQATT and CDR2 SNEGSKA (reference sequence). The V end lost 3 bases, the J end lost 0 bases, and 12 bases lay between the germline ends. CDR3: CSASQVTHSGANVLTF. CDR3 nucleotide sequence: TGCAGTGCTAGCCAGGTCACCCACTCTGGGGCCAACGTCCTGACTTTC.

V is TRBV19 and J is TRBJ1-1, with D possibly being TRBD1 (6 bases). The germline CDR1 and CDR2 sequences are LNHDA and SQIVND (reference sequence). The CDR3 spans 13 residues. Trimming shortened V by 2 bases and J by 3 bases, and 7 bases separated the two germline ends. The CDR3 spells CASSINRDTEAFF. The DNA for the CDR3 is TGTGCCAGTAGTATAAACAGGGACACTGAAGCTTTCTTT.

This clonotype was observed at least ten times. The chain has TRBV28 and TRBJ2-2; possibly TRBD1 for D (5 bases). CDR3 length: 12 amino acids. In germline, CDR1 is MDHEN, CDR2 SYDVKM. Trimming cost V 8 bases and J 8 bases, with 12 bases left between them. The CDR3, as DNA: TGTGCCAGCCACACGGCAGGGGGGGAGCTGTTTTTT. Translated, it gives CASHTAGGELFF.

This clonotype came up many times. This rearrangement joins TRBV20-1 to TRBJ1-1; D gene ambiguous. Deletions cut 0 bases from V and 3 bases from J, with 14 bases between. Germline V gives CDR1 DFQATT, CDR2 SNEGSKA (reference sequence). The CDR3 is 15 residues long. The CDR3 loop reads CSARDGKGRDTEAFF. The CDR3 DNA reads TGCAGTGCTAGAGATGGGAAAGGGCGGGACACTGAAGCTTTCTTT.

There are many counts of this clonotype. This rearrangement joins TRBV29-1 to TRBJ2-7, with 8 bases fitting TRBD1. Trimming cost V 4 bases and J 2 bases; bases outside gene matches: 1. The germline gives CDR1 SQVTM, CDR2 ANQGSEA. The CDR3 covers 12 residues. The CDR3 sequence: CSVGGQAYEQYF. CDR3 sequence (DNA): TGCAGCGTTGGGGGACAGGCCTACGAGCAGTACTTC.

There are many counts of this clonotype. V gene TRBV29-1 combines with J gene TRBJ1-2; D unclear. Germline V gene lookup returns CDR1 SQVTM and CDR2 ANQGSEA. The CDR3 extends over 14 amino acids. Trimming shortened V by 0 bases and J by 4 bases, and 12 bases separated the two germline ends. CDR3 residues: CSVEDISGGYGYTF. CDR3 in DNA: TGCAGCGTTGAAGATATATCGGGTGGCTATGGCTACACCTTC.